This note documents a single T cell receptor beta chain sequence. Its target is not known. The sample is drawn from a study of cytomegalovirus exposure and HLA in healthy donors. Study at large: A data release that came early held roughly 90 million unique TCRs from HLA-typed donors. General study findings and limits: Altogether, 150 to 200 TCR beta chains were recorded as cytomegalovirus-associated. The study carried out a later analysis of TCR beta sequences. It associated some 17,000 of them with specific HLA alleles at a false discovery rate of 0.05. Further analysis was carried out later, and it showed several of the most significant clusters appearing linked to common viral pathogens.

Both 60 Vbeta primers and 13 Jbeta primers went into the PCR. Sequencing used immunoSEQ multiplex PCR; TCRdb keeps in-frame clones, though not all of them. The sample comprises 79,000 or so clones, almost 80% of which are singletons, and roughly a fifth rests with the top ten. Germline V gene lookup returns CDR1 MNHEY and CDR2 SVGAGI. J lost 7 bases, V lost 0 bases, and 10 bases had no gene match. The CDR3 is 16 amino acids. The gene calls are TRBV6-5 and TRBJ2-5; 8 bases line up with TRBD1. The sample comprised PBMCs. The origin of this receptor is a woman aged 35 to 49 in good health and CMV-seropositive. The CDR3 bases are TGTGCCAGCAGTTACTCCCTAGGACAGGGAGGAGGGACCCAGTACTTC. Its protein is CASSYSLGQGGGTQYF.